In this sample, the clone carrying this TCR beta chain turned up a few times. The antigen is not known. Germline V gene lookup returns CDR1 SGHTA and CDR2 FQGNSA. Trimming cost V 0 bases and J 7 bases, with 13 bases left between them. This CDR3 has 15 residues. The record originates from a study of type 1 regulatory T cells. Study context: T-allo10 is an in vitro-generated, Tr1-enriched CD4 T cell product specific for alloantigen.

TCRdb ran MiXCR on the reads and lists one entry per CDR3 protein. The sample yields under 30,000 distinct CDR3 sequences, around 43% seen once. The sequencing input was cultured T cells, either the whole culture or a sorted T cell fraction (not recorded which). The chain couples TRBV7-2 to TRBJ2-4; D might be TRBD2 (6 bases). This sequence originates from a human donor in good health. The DNA of the CDR3 is TGTGCCAGCAGCTTAGCGCTGGGAGGTGGGAACATTCAGTACTTC. It encodes CASSLALGGGNIQYF.